The rows below give T cell receptor beta chains drawn from one sample of a study of blood T cell repertoires in COVID-19. Using immunoSEQ multiplex PCR, the repertoire was profiled, and TCRdb retains in-frame clones only, with some absent. This table has 70,000 to 95,000 clones, approximately 75% appearing once. Sequenced input: peripheral blood. These receptors were taken from a human donor in a cohort sampled during active COVID-19. The CDR3 runs from the conserved cysteine through the conserved F or W. The D gene is left open where the match is weak. The size entry is marked missing in some rows and otherwise reads once, few, many or a size class.

once TRBJ2-3 TRBV6-5 TRBD1 TGTGCCAGCAGGAGGACAGGGAGCACAGATACGCAGTATTTT CASRRTGSTDTQYF
. TRBJ1-2 TRBV28 . TGTGCCAGCAGTCTCTACCGGGACAAAGGTGGCTACACCTTC CASSLYRDKGGYTF
. TRBJ2-1 TRBV7-2 . TGTGCCAGCAGCTTGGGACACAACAATGAGCAGTTCTTC CASSLGHNNEQFF
. TRBJ1-1 TRBV30 . TGTGCCTGGAGTCACCGAGGCGGGACTGAAGCTTTCTTT CAWSHRGGTEAFF
. TRBJ2-3 TRBV9 TRBD2 TGTGCCAGCAGCCCCCTAACTAGCGGGGTTGATACGCAGTATTTT CASSPLTSGVDTQYF
. TRBJ1-5 TRBV15 TRBD1 TGTGCCACCAGCAGAGCAGGACAGGGTTGGGATCAGCCCCAGCATTTT CATSRAGQGWDQPQHF
. TRBJ2-1 TRBV11-2 . TGTGCCAGCAGCGCTCAACCCGGCTCCTACAATGAGCAGTTCTTC CASSAQPGSYNEQFF
. TRBJ1-5 TRBV7-8 . TGTGCCAGCAGACGCGGATACTCCCAGCCCCAGCATTTT CASRRGYSQPQHF
once TRBJ2-5 TRBV7-9 TRBD1 TGTGCCAGCAGCTTAGCTACAGGGGAGGAGACCCAGTACTTC CASSLATGEETQYF
. TRBJ1-1 TRBV2 TRBD1 TGTGCCAGCATTCCCGACAGGGACAGTAAAGCTTTCTTT CASIPDRDSKAFF
. TRBJ1-5 TRBV7-2 . TGTGCCAGCAGCTTAGTCCAGGGGAATCAGCCCCAGCATTTT CASSLVQGNQPQHF
once TRBJ2-2 TRBV6-1 . TGTGCCAGCTCGGACAGAGTACCCGGGGAGCTGTTTTTT CASSDRVPGELFF
. TRBJ2-1 TRBV6-2/TRBV6-3 . TGTGCCAGCAGCCCTGGGAGCTCCTACAATGAGCAGTTCTTC CASSPGSSYNEQFF